This T cell receptor beta chain was identified during a study of shared clonotypes between healthy human individuals. Study outcomes and limitations: Generation probabilities were higher for clonotypes shared across all four sorted-subset donors than for unshared ones.

To note about this clone: Antigen unknown.

J gave up 9 bases and V 5 bases, and 15 bases lay outside the gene matches. CDR1 and CDR2 from the germline V gene are KGHSH and LQKENI. The CDR3 length is 16 residues. The assay ran at deep level. Once extracted for a subset, genomic DNA was divided evenly among several immunoSEQ plates. Clones were sequenced by immunoSEQ multiplex PCR, and TCRdb holds only the in-frame ones, with some missing. The sample consists of 2 million to 2.5 million clones, approximately 90% of them appearing once. A CD45RA+ naive subset and a CD45RA-negative memory subset were split from CD4+ cells. The origin of this receptor is a man aged 18-30 years in good health. Some clones in this sample may be carry-over from other donors' samples. Sequencing input: naive CD4+ T cells from PBMCs. As to subset: CD45RA+ positively selected. The chain employs TRBV18 and TRBJ2-1, with 8 nucleotides matching TRBD2. CDR3 loop: CASSSETSEMNLEQFF. The CDR3 DNA reads TGTGCCAGCTCATCAGAGACTAGCGAGATGAACCTTGAGCAGTTCTTC.